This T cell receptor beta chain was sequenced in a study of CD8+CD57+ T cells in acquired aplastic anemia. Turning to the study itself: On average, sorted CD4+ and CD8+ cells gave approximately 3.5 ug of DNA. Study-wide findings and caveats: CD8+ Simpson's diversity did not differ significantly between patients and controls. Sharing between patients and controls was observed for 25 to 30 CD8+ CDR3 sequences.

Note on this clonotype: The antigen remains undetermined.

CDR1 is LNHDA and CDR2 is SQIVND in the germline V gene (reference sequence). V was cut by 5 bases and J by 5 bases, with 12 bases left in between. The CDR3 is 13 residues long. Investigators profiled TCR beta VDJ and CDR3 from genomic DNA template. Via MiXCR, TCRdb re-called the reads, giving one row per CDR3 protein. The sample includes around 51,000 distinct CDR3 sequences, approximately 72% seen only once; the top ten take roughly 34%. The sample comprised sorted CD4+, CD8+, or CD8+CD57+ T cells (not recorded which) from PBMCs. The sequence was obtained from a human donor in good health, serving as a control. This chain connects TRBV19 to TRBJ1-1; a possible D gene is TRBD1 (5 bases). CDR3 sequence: CASSWTTGTEAFF. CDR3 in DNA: TGTGCCAGTAGTTGGACAACCGGGACTGAAGCTTTCTTT.